This T cell receptor beta chain was found in a study of T cell changes during pregnancy in multiple sclerosis. In germline, CDR1 is SNHLY, CDR2 FYNNEI. CDR3 size: 20 residues. The trim removed 6 bases at V and 4 bases at J, leaving 15 bases unmatched. Sequenced by immunoSEQ multiplex PCR; TCRdb stores in-frame clones only, minus some. The sample records about 52,000 clones, over 80% being singletons. The clonotype was recovered from a female donor with multiple sclerosis, enrolled in a pregnancy study. The starting material was CD4+ T cells from peripheral blood mononuclear cells, obtained in the third trimester of pregnancy. The rearrangement joins TRBV2 to TRBJ2-2; 15 positions match TRBD2. In DNA, the CDR3 is TGTGCCAGCAGACAAAGGACTAGCGGGGGGGCCCCGTGGGGCACCGGGGAGCTGTTTTTT. Its protein product is CASRQRTSGGAPWGTGELFF.